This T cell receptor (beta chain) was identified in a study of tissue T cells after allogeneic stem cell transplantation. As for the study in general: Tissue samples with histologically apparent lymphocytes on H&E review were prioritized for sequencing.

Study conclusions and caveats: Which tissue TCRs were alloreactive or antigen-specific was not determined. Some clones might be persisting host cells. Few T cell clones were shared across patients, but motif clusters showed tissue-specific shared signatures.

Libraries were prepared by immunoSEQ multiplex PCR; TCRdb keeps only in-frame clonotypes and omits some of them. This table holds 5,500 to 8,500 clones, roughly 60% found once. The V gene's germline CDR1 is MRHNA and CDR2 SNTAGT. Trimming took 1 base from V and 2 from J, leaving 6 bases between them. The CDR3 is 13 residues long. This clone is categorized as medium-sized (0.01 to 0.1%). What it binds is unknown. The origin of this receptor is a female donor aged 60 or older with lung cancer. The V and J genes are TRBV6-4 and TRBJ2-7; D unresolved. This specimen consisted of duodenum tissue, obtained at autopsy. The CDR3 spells CASSDFPAYEQYF. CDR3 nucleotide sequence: TGTGCCAGCAGTGACTTCCCGGCCTACGAGCAGTACTTC.